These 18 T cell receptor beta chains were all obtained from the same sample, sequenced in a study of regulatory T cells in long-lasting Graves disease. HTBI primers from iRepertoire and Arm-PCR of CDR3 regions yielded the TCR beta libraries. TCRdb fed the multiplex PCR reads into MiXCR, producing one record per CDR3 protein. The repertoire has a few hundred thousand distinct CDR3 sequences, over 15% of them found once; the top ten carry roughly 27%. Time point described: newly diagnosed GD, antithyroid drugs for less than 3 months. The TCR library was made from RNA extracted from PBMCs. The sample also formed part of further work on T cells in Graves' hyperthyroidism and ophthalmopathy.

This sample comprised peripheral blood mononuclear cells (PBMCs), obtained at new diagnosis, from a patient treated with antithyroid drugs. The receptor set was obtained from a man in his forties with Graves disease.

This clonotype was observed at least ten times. The CDR3 region is CASSLDPGSKTQYF. CDR3 nucleotide sequence: TGCGCCAGCAGCCTAGACCCGGGGTCGAAGACCCAGTACTTC. V gene TRBV5-1 combines with J gene TRBJ2-5; D is possibly TRBD2 (5 bases). The V and J ends lost 4 bases and 6 bases respectively, with 16 bases between them. Germline CDR1 and CDR2: SGHRS and YFSETQ. The CDR3 runs 14 residues.

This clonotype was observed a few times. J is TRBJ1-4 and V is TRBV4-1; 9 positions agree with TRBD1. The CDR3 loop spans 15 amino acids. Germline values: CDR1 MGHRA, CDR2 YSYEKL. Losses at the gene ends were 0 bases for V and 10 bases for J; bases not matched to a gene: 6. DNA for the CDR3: TGCGCCAGCAGCCAAGATCGTGGGACAGGGCTAAAACTGTTTTTT. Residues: CASSQDRGTGLKLFF.

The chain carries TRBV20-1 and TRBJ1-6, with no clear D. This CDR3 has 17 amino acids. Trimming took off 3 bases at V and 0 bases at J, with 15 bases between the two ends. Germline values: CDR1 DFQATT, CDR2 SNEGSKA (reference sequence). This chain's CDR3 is CSARPGLGNSYNSPLHF. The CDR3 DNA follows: TGCAGTGCTAGGCCGGGGTTGGGGAACTCCTATAATTCACCCCTCCACTTT.

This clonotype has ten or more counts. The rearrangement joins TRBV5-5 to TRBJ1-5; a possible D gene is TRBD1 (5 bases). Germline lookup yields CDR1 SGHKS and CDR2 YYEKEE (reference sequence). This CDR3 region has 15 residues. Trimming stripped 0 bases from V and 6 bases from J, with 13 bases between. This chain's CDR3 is CASSLGQLVGQPQHF. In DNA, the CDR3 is TGTGCCAGCAGCTTGGGACAGTTGGTGGGTCAGCCCCAGCATTTT.

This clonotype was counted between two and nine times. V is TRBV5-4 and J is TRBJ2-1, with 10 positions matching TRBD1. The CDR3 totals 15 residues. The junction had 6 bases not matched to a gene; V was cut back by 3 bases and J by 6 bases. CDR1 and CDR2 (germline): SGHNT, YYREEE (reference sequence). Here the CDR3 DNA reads TGTGCCAGCAGCTCCCGGGACAGGGGAGTCAATGAGCAGTTCTTC. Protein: CASSSRDRGVNEQFF.

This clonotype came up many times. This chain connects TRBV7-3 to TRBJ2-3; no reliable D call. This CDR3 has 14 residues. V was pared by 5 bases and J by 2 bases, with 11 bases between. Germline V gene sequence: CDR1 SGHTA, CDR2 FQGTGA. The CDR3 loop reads CASSPSMDTDTQYF. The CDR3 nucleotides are TGTGCCAGCAGCCCAAGTATGGACACAGATACGCAGTATTTT. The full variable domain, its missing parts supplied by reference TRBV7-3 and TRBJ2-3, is GAGVSQTPSNKVTEKGKYVELRCDPISGHTALYWYRQSLGQGPEFLIYFQGTGAADDSGLPNDRFFAVRPEGSVSTLKIQRTERGDSAVYLCASSPSMDTDTQYFGPGTRLTVL.

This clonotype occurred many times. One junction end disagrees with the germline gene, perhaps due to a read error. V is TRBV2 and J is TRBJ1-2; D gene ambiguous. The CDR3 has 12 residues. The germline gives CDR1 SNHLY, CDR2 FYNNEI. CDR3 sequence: CASSQANYGYTF. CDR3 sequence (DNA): TGCGCCAGCAGCCAAGCTAACTATGGCTACACCTTC.

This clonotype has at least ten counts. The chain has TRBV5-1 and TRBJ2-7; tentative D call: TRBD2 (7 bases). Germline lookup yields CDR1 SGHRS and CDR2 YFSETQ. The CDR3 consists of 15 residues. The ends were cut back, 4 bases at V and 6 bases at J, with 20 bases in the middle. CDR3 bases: TGCGCCAGCAGCGGGGGGGACAACCAAGGAGGCGAGCAGTACTTC. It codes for CASSGGDNQGGEQYF.

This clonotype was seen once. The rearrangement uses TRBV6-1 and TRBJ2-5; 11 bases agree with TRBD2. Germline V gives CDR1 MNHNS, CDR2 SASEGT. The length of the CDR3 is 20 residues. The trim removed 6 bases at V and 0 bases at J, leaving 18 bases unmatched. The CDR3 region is CASSPFSGGASGGYQETQYF. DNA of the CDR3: TGTGCCAGCAGCCCCTTTAGCGGGGGGGCGTCCGGGGGGTACCAAGAGACCCAGTACTTC.

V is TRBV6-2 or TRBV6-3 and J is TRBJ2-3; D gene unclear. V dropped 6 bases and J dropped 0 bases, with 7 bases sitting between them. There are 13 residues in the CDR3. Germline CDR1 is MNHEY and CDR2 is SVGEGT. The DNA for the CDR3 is TGTGCCAGCAGCGCTTGGAGCACAGATACGCAGTATTTT. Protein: CASSAWSTDTQYF.

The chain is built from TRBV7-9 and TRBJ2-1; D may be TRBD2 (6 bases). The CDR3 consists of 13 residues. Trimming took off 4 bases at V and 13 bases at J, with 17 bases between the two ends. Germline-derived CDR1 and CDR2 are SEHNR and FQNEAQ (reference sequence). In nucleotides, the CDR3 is TGTGCCAGCAGCTCCATATGGACGGGACTCCAGTTCTTC. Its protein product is CASSSIWTGLQFF.

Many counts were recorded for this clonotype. The CDR3 nucleotides read TGTGCCAGCAGCTTACCAGGACAGGAGACCCAGTACTTC. Its translation is CASSLPGQETQYF. The chain joins TRBV7-2 to TRBJ2-5; the D gene is possibly TRBD1 (6 bases). Germline V gene sequence: CDR1 SGHTA, CDR2 FQGNSA. The V gene lost 2 bases and the J gene lost 5 bases, with 9 bases spanning the gap. This CDR3 contains 13 residues.

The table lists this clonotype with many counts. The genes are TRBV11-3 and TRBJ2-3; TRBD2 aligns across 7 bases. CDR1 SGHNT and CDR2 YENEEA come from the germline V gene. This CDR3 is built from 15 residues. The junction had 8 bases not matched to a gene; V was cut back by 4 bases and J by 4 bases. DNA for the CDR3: TGTGCCAGCAGCTCCGGACTAGGAAGAGCAGATACGCAGTATTTT. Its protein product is CASSSGLGRADTQYF.

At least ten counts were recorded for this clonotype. CDR3 in amino acids: CASSSLLPDAYNEQFF. The CDR3 region has the DNA TGTGCCAGCAGTTCTCTCCTCCCCGACGCATACAATGAGCAGTTCTTC. This rearrangement joins TRBV28 to TRBJ2-1, with no clear D. This CDR3 is built from 16 residues. Trimming took 4 bases from V and 4 from J, leaving 17 bases between them. Germline V gene data show CDR1 as MDHEN and CDR2 as SYDVKM.

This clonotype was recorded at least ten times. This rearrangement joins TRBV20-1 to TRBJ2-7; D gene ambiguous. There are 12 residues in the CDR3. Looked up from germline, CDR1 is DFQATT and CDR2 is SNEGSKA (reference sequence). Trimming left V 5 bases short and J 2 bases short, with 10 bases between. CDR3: CSAARIPYEQYF. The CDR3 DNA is TGCAGTGCTGCCCGCATTCCCTACGAGCAGTACTTC.

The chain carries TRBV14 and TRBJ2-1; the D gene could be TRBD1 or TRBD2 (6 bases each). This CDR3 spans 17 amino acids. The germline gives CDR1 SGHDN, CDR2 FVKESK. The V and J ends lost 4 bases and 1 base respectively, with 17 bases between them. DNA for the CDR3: TGTGCCAGCAGCCTCGGGGGCTGGGGCGATTCCTACAATGAGCAGTTCTTC. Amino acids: CASSLGGWGDSYNEQFF.

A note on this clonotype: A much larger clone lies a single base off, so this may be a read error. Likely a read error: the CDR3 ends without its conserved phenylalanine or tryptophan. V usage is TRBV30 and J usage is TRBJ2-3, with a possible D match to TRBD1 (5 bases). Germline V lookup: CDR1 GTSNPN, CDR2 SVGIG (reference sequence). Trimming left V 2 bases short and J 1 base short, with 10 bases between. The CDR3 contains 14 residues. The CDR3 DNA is TGTGCCTGGAGTCAAGGGGCCGGCACAGATACGCAGTATCTT. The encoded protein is CAWSQGAGTDTQYL.

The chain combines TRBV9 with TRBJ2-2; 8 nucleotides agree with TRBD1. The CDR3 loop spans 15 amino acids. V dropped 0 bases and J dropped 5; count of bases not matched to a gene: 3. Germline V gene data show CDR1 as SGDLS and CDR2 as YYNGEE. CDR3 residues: CASSVARGPTGELFF. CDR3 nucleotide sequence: TGTGCCAGCAGCGTAGCCAGGGGGCCGACCGGGGAGCTGTTTTTT. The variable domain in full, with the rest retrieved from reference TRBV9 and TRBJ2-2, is DSGVTQTPKHLITATGQRVTLRCSPRSGDLSVYWYQQSLDQGLQFLIQYYNGEERAKGNILERFSAQQFPDLHSELNLSSLELGDSALYFCASSVARGPTGELFFGEGSRLTVL.